This T cell receptor (beta chain) was retrieved from a study of blood T cell repertoires in COVID-19. Across the study: PBMCs, B-cell-depleted T cells, or T cells provided the cDNA or gDNA that made up the material.

This CDR3 is 13 amino acids long. Germline loops: CDR1 SGHAT, CDR2 FQNNGV. Deletions cut 5 bases from V and 8 bases from J, with 15 bases between. Under the authors' procedure: Estimated nucleated cell counts came from reference gene primer amplification. The method was immunoSEQ multiplex PCR; TCRdb's version includes in-frame clones alone and lacks a portion of them. For V, J and clone size, that table is used; D and trimming come from the DNA. Of tens of thousands of clones in the sample, around 90% were seen once. The sequence was obtained from a human donor in a cohort sampled during active COVID-19. The chain is built from TRBV11-2 and TRBJ1-1; D remains unclear. The sample taken for sequencing was peripheral blood. As DNA, the CDR3 is TGTGCCAGCAGCGCGGACCAGGCGGGCGAAGCTTTCTTT. This gives the protein CASSADQAGEAFF.